The 30 T cell receptor beta chains given below trace back to one sample, sequenced in a study of blood T cells in healthy people across ages. It was with a sample-barcoded 5' primer and a J-beta primer mix that a second PCR of roughly 7 to 12 cycles was run. From the 5' RACE reads, TCRdb called clonotypes with MiXCR, one entry per CDR3 protein. The sample includes about 1,500,000 distinct CDR3 sequences, roughly 45% of them seen just once. Sequenced: blood. The receptor set was obtained from a woman in her late teens or twenties in good health.

This clonotype occurred a few times. V gene TRBV7-9 combines with J gene TRBJ1-2; no reliable D call. Trimming took 7 bases from V and 8 from J, leaving 17 bases between them. Germline V gene sequence: CDR1 SEHNR, CDR2 FQNEAQ (reference sequence). The CDR3 spans 13 residues. The CDR3: CASIQALTGGYTF. The CDR3 nucleotides read TGTGCCAGCATCCAGGCCCTAACGGGAGGCTACACCTTC.

This clonotype has only a few counts. This chain uses TRBV6-1 with TRBJ1-2; D gene ambiguous. The CDR3 runs to 12 residues. In germline, CDR1 is MNHNS, CDR2 SASEGT. Trimming pared 0 bases from V and 9 bases from J, leaving 8 bases between. The CDR3 loop reads CASSEAGTSYTF. CDR3 sequence (DNA): TGTGCCAGCAGTGAAGCCGGCACGAGCTACACCTTC.

This clonotype was seen a handful of times. This chain connects TRBV7-2 to TRBJ2-5; D may be TRBD2 (6 bases). Germline V lookup: CDR1 SGHTA, CDR2 FQGNSA. Deletions cut 6 bases from V and 4 bases from J, with 15 bases between. This CDR3 has 14 amino acids. As DNA, the CDR3 is TGTGCCAGCAGTACCGGGGCCGGGGGAGAGACCCAGTACTTC. Its protein product is CASSTGAGGETQYF.

The V call is TRBV10-3, the J call TRBJ2-3; D is uncertain. V was pared by 0 bases and J by 6 bases, with 7 bases between. The CDR3 covers 13 residues. Germline-derived CDR1 and CDR2 are ENHRY and SYGVKD. CDR3 in amino acids: CAISESYEDTQYF. CDR3 DNA: TGTGCCATCAGTGAGTCTTACGAGGATACGCAGTATTTT.

The rearrangement links TRBV7-2 to TRBJ2-1; D may be TRBD1 (6 bases). The J call is in doubt because the DNA end fits TRBJ2-7 better. The germline gives CDR1 SGHTA, CDR2 FQGNSA. This CDR3 comprises 17 residues. The CDR3 coding sequence is TGTGCCAGCAGCCCCGACAGGCGGTGGCCCTCCTACAATGAGCAGTACTTC. Translation gives CASSPDRRWPSYNEQYF.

This clonotype showed up just a few times. The chain couples TRBV4-1 to TRBJ1-1; D remains unclear. CDR3 size: 14 residues. Trimming stripped 3 bases from V and 3 bases from J, with 11 bases between. The V gene's germline CDR1 is MGHRA and CDR2 YSYEKL. This CDR3 is CASSHLRVDTEAFF. The DNA for the CDR3 is TGCGCCAGCAGCCATCTTAGGGTGGACACTGAAGCTTTCTTT.

As to this clonotype: A read error may produce the germline difference seen at one junction end. This chain connects TRBV9 to TRBJ1-1; a weak D match, TRBD1 (6 bases). The CDR3 length is 14 residues. CDR1 SGDLS and CDR2 YYNGEE come from the germline V gene. CDR3 region: CAGSVGGLNTEAFF. The DNA of the CDR3 is TGTGCCGGCAGCGTAGGGGGTCTGAACACTGAAGCTTTCTTT.

The J gene is TRBJ2-4, the V gene TRBV7-2; 9 bases are shared with TRBD2. This CDR3 has 16 residues. The ends lost 1 base at V and 15 bases at J; junction bases unmatched: 16. The germline gives CDR1 SGHTA, CDR2 FQGNSA. In nucleotides, the CDR3 is TGTGCCAGCAGCTTAGTCTCTAGCGGGGCGTACGGAGAACTGTACTTC. This translates into CASSLVSSGAYGELYF.

This clonotype was counted ten times or more. V usage is TRBV29-1 and J usage is TRBJ2-3; 7 bases fit TRBD1. This CDR3 has 16 amino acids. From germline, CDR1 is SQVTM and CDR2 ANQGSEA. Trimming cost V 0 bases and J 2 bases; bases outside gene matches: 8. In DNA form, the CDR3 reads TGCAGCGTTGAAGATCTCGGGGACAGCGCCACAGATACGCAGTATTTT. Its translation: CSVEDLGDSATDTQYF.

The chain recombines TRBV29-1 with TRBJ1-1, with D maybe TRBD1 (5 bases). The CDR3 runs to 12 residues. V lost 5 bases and J 6 bases, leaving 13 bases between the germline ends. Per germline, CDR1 SQVTM and CDR2 ANQGSEA. CDR3 amino acids: CSVWTPGSEAFF. As DNA, the CDR3 is TGCAGCGTTTGGACCCCAGGGTCTGAAGCTTTCTTT. The variable domain in full, with the rest retrieved from reference TRBV29-1 and TRBJ1-1, is SAVISQKPSRDICQRGTSLTIQCQVDSQVTMMFWYRQQPGQSLTLIATANQGSEATYESGFVIDKFPISRPNLTFSTLTVSNMSPEDSSIYLCSVWTPGSEAFFGQGTRLTVV.

V gene TRBV12-3 or TRBV12-4 combines with J gene TRBJ1-4; D may be TRBD1 (5 bases). This CDR3 region has 14 residues. V was pared by 6 bases and J by 14 bases, with 22 bases between. The chain's CDR3 is CASSPGTARVQLFF. CDR3 bases: TGTGCCAGCAGCCCGGGGACGGCCAGAGTGCAGCTGTTTTTT.

This clonotype appeared many times. This chain connects TRBV20-1 to TRBJ2-7, with D hard to call. Germline V gene sequence: CDR1 DFQATT, CDR2 SNEGSKA (reference sequence). This CDR3 is built from 14 residues. The CDR3 loop reads CAPKGFGYWYEQYF. The CDR3 bases are TGCGCCCCTAAGGGATTCGGATATTGGTACGAGCAGTACTTC.

As DNA, the CDR3 is TGTGCCACCAGCAGAGATCTCGGATCATCGGGTGAGCAGTTCTTC. Translating it yields CATSRDLGSSGEQFF. This chain uses TRBV15 with TRBJ2-1; D call uncertain. This CDR3 has 15 residues. Germline V gene sequence: CDR1 LNHNV, CDR2 YYDKDF (reference sequence). V gave up 0 bases and J gave up 9 bases, with 15 bases separating them.

This clonotype was seen a few times. This rearrangement joins TRBV10-3 to TRBJ2-5; D is unresolved. The CDR3 has 11 amino acids. The germline CDR1 and CDR2 sequences are ENHRY and SYGVKD. Trimming shortened V by 8 bases and J by 3 bases, and 7 bases separated the two germline ends. Here the CDR3 DNA reads TGTGCCATCGGACGGAAAGAGACCCAGTACTTC. It encodes CAIGRKETQYF.

V and J are TRBV20-1 and TRBJ2-7; 11 bases line up with TRBD1. CDR1 and CDR2 from the germline V gene are DFQATT and SNEGSKA (reference sequence). CDR3 length: 14 amino acids. Unmatched junction bases numbered 5, after V lost 5 bases and J lost 2 bases. The CDR3 spells CSASSDRGPYEQYF. The CDR3 DNA reads as TGCAGTGCTTCCTCGGACAGGGGGCCCTACGAGCAGTACTTC.

The CDR3 sequence: CASSRDTGNYDTQYF. CDR3 DNA sequence: TGTGCCAGCAGCAGAGACACAGGAAATTATGATACGCAGTATTTT. The chain couples TRBV13 to TRBJ2-3; D perhaps matches TRBD1 (5 bases). Germline values: CDR1 PRHDT, CDR2 FYEKMQ (reference sequence). Trimming took 5 bases from V and 6 from J, leaving 18 bases between them. This CDR3 is built from 15 residues.

The J gene is TRBJ1-5, the V gene TRBV5-1, with a weak D call TRBD1 (6 bases). This CDR3 has 16 residues. Per germline, CDR1 SGHRS and CDR2 YFSETQ. The V gene lost 3 bases and the J gene lost 5 bases, with 18 bases spanning the gap. The CDR3 DNA is TGCGCCAGCAGCTATATACGGACAGAGCTAGATCAGCCCCAGCATTTT. It encodes CASSYIRTELDQPQHF.

This clonotype showed up just a few times. This chain joins TRBV28 and TRBJ1-4, with D uncertain. The CDR3 runs 12 residues. The germline V gene encodes CDR1 MDHEN and CDR2 SYDVKM. V was clipped by 4 bases and J by 8 bases, with 8 bases between them. The CDR3 reads CASSSRLEKLFF. The CDR3 DNA reads as TGTGCCAGCAGTTCCCGACTCGAAAAACTGTTTTTT. The whole variable domain, remainder taken from reference TRBV28 and TRBJ1-4, is DVKVTQSSRYLVKRTGEKVFLECVQDMDHENMFWYRQDPGLGLRLIYFSYDVKMKEKGDIPEGYSVSREKKERFSLILESASTNQTSMYLCASSSRLEKLFFGSGTQLSVL.

As regards this clonotype: One end of the junction is discordant with germline, which a read error may explain. This chain connects TRBV5-6 to TRBJ2-5; 7 bases are a match to TRBD1. The CDR3 runs 18 residues. Germline V gives CDR1 SGHDT, CDR2 YYEEEE. CDR3 sequence: CASSALTGKRLLEETQYF. CDR3 DNA: TGTGCCAGCAGCGCATTGACAGGGAAGAGACTACTGGAAGAGACCCAGTACTTT.

For this clonotype: This could be a read error, since a much larger clone is one nucleotide away. The chain uses TRBV7-9 and TRBJ2-1; no definite D call. CDR1 is SEHNR, CDR2 FQNEAQ, per germline (reference sequence). The CDR3 covers 13 residues. The CDR3 is CAGSLQQNNEQFF. CDR3 coding DNA: TGTGCCGGCAGCTTACAACAAAACAATGAGCAGTTCTTC.

CDR3 sequence (DNA): TGTGCCAGCAGTTTACGACGGGGAGTCGGCTACACCTTC. Protein product: CASSLRRGVGYTF. This chain joins TRBV12-3 or TRBV12-4 and TRBJ1-2; no definite D call. V was cut by 2 bases and J by 8 bases, with 12 bases left in between. This CDR3 spans 13 amino acids.

The genes are TRBV15 and TRBJ2-1; TRBD2 matches at 8 bases. Germline values: CDR1 LNHNV, CDR2 YYDKDF (reference sequence). The V segment lost 5 bases and the J segment 1 base; nucleotides outside the gene matches: 7. The CDR3 length is 16 residues. The CDR3 region has the DNA TGTGCCACCAGCGGGACTAGGGCAGCTTCCTACAATGAGCAGTTCTTC. This gives the protein CATSGTRAASYNEQFF.

This chain links TRBV28 with TRBJ2-7, with D perhaps matching TRBD2 (5 bases). V was shortened by 6 bases and J by 3 bases, with 12 bases between the two germline ends. The CDR3 is 13 residues long. Germline-derived CDR1 and CDR2 are MDHEN and SYDVKM. CDR3 nucleotide sequence: TGTGCCAGCAGACAAGTCGGAGGCTACGAGCAGTACTTC. Amino acids: CASRQVGGYEQYF. The full variable domain, with the rest looked up from reference TRBV28 and TRBJ2-7, is DVKVTQSSRYLVKRTGEKVFLECVQDMDHENMFWYRQDPGLGLRLIYFSYDVKMKEKGDIPEGYSVSREKKERFSLILESASTNQTSMYLCASRQVGGYEQYFGPGTRLTVT.

This chain joins TRBV7-9 and TRBJ2-1; 9 positions match TRBD1. The germline V gene has CDR1 SEHNR and CDR2 FQNEAQ (reference sequence). CDR3 length equals 17 residues. V lost 1 base and J lost 10; bases outside the gene matches: 14. The CDR3 loop reads CASSLVVKGQGLWEQFF. CDR3 DNA sequence: TGTGCCAGCAGCTTAGTGGTTAAAGGACAGGGGCTCTGGGAGCAGTTCTTC. The whole variable domain, remainder taken from reference TRBV7-9 and TRBJ2-1, is DTGVSQNPRHKITKRGQNVTFRCDPISEHNRLYWYRQTLGQGPEFLTYFQNEAQLEKSRLLSDRFSAERPKGSFSTLEIQRTEQGDSAMYLCASSLVVKGQGLWEQFFGPGTRLTVL.

This chain joins TRBV20-1 and TRBJ2-1, with 7 nucleotides matching TRBD1. With V trimmed by 0 bases and J by 7 bases, 6 bases remained unmatched. Germline V CDR1 and CDR2: DFQATT, SNEGSKA (reference sequence). This CDR3 is 14 amino acids long. For the CDR3, the DNA is TGCAGTGCTAGAGATGAAACGGGACAGAATGAGCAGTTCTTC. It translates to CSARDETGQNEQFF.

This chain links TRBV27 with TRBJ2-3, with D unresolved. The V gene lost 1 base and the J gene lost 1 base, with 9 bases spanning the gap. Germline V lookup: CDR1 MNHEY, CDR2 SMNVEV (reference sequence). The CDR3 is 15 amino acids. This chain's CDR3 is CASSLLGYGTDTQYF. The CDR3 region has the DNA TGTGCCAGCAGTTTATTAGGGTATGGCACAGATACGCAGTATTTT.

This clonotype occurred a few times. V and J are TRBV6-1 and TRBJ1-2; D not certain. Germline CDR1 is MNHNS and CDR2 is SASEGT. The CDR3 covers 13 residues. V was cut by 6 bases and J by 4 bases, with 12 bases left in between. The CDR3 DNA sequence: TGTGCCAGCAGCCGGGGATCGACCTATGGCTACACCTTC. Translating it yields CASSRGSTYGYTF.

This clonotype has only a few counts. V is TRBV20-1 and J is TRBJ2-3, with 10 bases identical to TRBD2. CDR1 is DFQATT, CDR2 SNEGSKA, per germline (reference sequence). The ends lost 3 bases at V and 4 bases at J; junction bases unmatched: 7. The CDR3 runs 15 residues. Written as DNA, the CDR3 is TGCAGTGCTAGTCTAGCGGGAGTAAGATCAGATACGCAGTATTTT. Translating it yields CSASLAGVRSDTQYF.

V gene TRBV4-1 combines with J gene TRBJ2-3; unclear D gene. Germline V gene data show CDR1 as MGHRA and CDR2 as YSYEKL. There are 17 residues in the CDR3. Trimming removed 0 bases from V and 3 bases from J, with 16 bases in between. This CDR3 reads CASSQDSARPTTDTQYF. CDR3 nucleotides: TGCGCCAGCAGCCAAGACAGCGCGCGGCCAACTACAGATACGCAGTATTTT.

Comment on this clonotype: An end of the junction does not agree with germline; a read error may underlie this. The chain uses TRBV12-5 and TRBJ2-1; possible D gene TRBD2, 5 bases. This CDR3 contains 14 residues. Germline values: CDR1 LGHNT, CDR2 FRNRAP. CDR3 amino acids: CASGLTGSYNGQFF. In nucleotides, the CDR3 is TGTGCTAGTGGTTTGACGGGATCCTACAATGGGCAGTTCTTC.